The clone carrying this T cell receptor beta chain was observed a few times. Its cognate antigen is unknown. The record originates from a study of T cell repertoires in cytomegalovirus infection. For the study at large: The authors relied on CMV epitopes, both recently identified HLA-C-restricted and well-studied HLA-B-restricted. It can be stated that public TCR beta signatures indicated CMV infection as well as a matching HLA type.

Findings and caveats of the study: Dominant in the ex vivo response were TCR beta clonotypes restricted by HLA-C and specific for CMV.

A single record per CDR3 protein comes from TCRdb applying MiXCR to the reads. This sample yields approximately 1,000,000 distinct CDR3 sequences, of which around 32% are seen a single time; 13% belongs to the top ten. The clonotype originates from a human donor in good health (CMV status not recorded). Some clones in this sample may be carry-over from other donors' samples. Sequencing was performed on cultured CD8+ T cells from PBMCs, taken from culture after CMV antigen stimulation.

This chain's CDR3 is CSAPFQPLPDNEQFF. In DNA, the CDR3 is TGCAGCGCTCCCTTCCAGCCCCTGCCGGACAATGAGCAGTTCTTC. The chain links TRBV29-1 to TRBJ2-1; D uncertain. Germline V gene sequence: CDR1 SQVTM, CDR2 ANQGSEA. Trimming removed 7 bases at V and 5 bases at J, with 21 bases between. The CDR3 is made up of 15 amino acids.